This T cell receptor (beta chain) is from a study of T-cell reconstitution after alpha-beta-depleted transplantation in children. Study-wide findings and caveats: Among T cells one year after transplant, newly produced cells accounted for most counts and diversity.

In the case of this clonotype: Its antigen is undetermined.

The TCRbeta library was prepared with unique molecular identifiers. TCRdb passed the PCR reads through MiXCR, listing each CDR3 protein once. The sample lists approximately 400,000 distinct CDR3 sequences; under 20% were seen once. The specimen comprised PBMCs, mostly from graft donor cells, sampled 360 days after TCRalphabeta/CD19-depleted stem cell transplant. The receptor's source is a boy under two years old who had a stem cell transplant for Wiskott-Aldrich syndrome, so the T cells may come from the graft donor.

The CDR3 DNA reads as TGTGCCAGCAGTTTACGGGGACTCTATGGCTACACCTTC. Translated: CASSLRGLYGYTF. The J gene is TRBJ1-2, the V gene TRBV12-3 or TRBV12-4; possibly TRBD1 for D (5 bases). CDR3 length equals 13 residues. Trimming took 2 bases from V and 4 from J, leaving 8 bases between them.